This TCR beta chain was recovered during a study of Ad26.COV2.S vaccination and SARS-CoV-2 variants. Repertoires were generated with immunoSEQ multiplex PCR, while TCRdb's copy carries only in-frame clones and drops some. The sample carries about 250,000 clones, approximately 90% recorded once. The treatment was: roughly 18 received Ad26.COV2.S at low or high dose, single or two shots; about 5 received placebo; per-sample allocation not given. At day 63 after the first vaccine or placebo injection, samples were drawn. A single count supports this clone. Sequencing was performed on peripheral blood, taken in a trial of Ad26.COV2.S vaccine versus placebo. The receptor was isolated from a person aged 18-60 years who received the Ad26.COV2.S COVID-19 vaccine or a placebo.

The CDR3 sequence: CASSQDGQGYYNEQFF. CDR3 in DNA: TGTGCCAGCAGCCAAGACGGACAGGGATATTACAATGAGCAGTTCTTC. The genes are TRBV3-1 (or the pseudogene TRBV3-2) and TRBJ2-1; 8 bases are shared with TRBD1. V dropped 0 bases and J dropped 4; count of bases not matched to a gene: 5. CDR3 length equals 16 residues. Looked up from germline, CDR1 is LGHDT and CDR2 is YNNKEL (reference sequence).